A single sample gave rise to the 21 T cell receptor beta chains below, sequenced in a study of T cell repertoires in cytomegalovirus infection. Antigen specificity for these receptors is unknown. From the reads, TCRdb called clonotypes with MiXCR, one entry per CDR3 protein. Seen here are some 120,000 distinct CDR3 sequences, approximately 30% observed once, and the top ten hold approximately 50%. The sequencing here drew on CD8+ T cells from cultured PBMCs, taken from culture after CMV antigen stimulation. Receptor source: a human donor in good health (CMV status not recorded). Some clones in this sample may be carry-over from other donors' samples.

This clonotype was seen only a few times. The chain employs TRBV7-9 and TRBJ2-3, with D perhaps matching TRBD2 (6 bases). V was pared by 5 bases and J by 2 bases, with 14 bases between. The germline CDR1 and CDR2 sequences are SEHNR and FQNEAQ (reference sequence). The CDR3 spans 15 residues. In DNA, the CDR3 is TGTGCCAGCAGCCAAGATAGCGGCCACACAGATACGCAGTATTTT. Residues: CASSQDSGHTDTQYF.

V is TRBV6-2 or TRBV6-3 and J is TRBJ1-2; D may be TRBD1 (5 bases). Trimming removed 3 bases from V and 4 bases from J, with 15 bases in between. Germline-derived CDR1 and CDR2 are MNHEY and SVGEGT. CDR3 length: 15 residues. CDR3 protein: CASSYSTGRRYGYTF. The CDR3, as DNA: TGTGCCAGCAGTTATTCAACGGGACGGCGCTATGGCTACACCTTC.

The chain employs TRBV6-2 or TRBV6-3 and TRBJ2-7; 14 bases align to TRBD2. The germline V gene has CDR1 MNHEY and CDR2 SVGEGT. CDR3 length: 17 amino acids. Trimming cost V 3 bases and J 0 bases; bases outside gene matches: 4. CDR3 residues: CASSYGTSGGPSYEQYF. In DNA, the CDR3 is TGTGCCAGCAGTTATGGGACTAGCGGGGGACCCTCCTACGAGCAGTACTTC.

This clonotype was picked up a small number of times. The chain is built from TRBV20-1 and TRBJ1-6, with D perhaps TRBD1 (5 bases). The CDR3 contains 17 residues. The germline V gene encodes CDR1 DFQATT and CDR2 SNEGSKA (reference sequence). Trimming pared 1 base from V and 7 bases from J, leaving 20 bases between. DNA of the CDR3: TGCAGTGCTAGAGTTATAGGGGAGGGATATAGGAATTCACCCCTCCACTTT. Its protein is CSARVIGEGYRNSPLHF.

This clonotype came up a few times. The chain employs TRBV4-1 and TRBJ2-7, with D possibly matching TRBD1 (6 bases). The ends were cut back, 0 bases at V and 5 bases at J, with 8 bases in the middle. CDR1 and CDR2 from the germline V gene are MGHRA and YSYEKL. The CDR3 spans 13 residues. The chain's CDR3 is CASSQERTDEQYF. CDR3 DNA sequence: TGCGCCAGCAGCCAAGAACGGACAGACGAGCAGTACTTC.

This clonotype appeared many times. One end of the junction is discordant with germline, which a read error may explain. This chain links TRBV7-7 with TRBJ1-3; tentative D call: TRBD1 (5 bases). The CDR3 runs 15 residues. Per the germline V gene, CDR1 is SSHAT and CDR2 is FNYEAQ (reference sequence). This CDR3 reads CASSLAGGSGNTIYF. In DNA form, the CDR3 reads TGTGCTAGCAGCTTAGCGGGGGGCTCTGGAAACACCATATATTTT.

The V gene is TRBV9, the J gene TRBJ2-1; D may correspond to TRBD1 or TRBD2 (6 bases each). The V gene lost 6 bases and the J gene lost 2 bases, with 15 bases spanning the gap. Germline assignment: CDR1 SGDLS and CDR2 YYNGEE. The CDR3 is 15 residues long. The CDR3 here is CASTPDGGPYNEQFF. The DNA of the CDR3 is TGTGCCAGCACCCCAGACGGGGGCCCCTACAATGAGCAGTTCTTC.

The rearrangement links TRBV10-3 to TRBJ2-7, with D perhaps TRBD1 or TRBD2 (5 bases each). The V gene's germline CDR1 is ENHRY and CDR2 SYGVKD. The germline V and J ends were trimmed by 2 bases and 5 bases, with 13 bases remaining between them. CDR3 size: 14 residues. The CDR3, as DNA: TGTGCCATCAGTGAGGGGACGGAGGTACACGAGCAGTACTTC. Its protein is CAISEGTEVHEQYF.

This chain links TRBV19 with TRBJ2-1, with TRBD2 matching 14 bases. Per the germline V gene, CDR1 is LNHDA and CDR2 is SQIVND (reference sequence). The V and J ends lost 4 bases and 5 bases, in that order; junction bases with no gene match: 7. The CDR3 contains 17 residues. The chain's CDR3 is CASSTAPGLAGDNEQFF. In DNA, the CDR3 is TGTGCCAGTAGTACCGCTCCGGGACTAGCGGGGGACAATGAGCAGTTCTTC.

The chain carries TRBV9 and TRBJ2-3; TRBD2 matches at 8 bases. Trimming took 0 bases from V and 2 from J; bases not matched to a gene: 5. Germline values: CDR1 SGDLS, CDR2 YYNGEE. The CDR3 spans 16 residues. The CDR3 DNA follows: TGTGCCAGCAGCGTAGGAGAGCGGGGGAACACAGATACGCAGTATTTT. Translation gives CASSVGERGNTDTQYF.

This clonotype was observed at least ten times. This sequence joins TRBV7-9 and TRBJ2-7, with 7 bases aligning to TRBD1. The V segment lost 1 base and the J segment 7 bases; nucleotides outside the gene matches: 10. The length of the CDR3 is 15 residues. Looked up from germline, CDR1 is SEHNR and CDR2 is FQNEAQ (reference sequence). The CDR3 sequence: CASSLGGDREGEQYF. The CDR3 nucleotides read TGTGCCAGCAGCTTAGGCGGTGACAGGGAAGGGGAGCAGTACTTC.

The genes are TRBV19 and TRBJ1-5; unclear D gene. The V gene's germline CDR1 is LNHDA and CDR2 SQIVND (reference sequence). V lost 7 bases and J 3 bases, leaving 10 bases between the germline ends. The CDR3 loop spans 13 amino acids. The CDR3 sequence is CASNSGYNQPQHF. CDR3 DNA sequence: TGTGCCAGTAACAGCGGTTACAATCAGCCCCAGCATTTT.

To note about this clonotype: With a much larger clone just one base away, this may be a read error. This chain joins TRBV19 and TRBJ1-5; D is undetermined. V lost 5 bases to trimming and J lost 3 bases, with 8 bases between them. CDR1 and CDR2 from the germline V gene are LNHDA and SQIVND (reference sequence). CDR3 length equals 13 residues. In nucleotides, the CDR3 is TGTGCCAGTAGTTACGGGGACAATCAGCCCCAGCATTTT. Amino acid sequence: CASSYGDNQPQHF.

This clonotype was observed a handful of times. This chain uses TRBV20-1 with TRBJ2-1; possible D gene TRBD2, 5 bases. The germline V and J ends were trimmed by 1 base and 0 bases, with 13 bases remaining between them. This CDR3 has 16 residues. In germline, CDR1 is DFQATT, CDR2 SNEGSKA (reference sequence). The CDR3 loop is CSARGSGRASYNEQFF. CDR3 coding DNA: TGCAGTGCTAGAGGGTCGGGGAGAGCCTCCTACAATGAGCAGTTCTTC.

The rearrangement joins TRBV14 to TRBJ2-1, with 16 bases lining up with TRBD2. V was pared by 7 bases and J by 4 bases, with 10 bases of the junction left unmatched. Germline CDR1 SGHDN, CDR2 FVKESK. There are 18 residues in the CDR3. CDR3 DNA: TGTGCCAGCACCCCAGAGGGACTAGCGGGGGGGCATTACAATGAGCAGTTCTTC. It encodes CASTPEGLAGGHYNEQFF. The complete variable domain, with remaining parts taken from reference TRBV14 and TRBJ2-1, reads EAGVTQFPSHSVIEKGQTVTLRCDPISGHDNLYWYRRVMGKEIKFLLHFVKESKQDESGMPNNRFLAERTGGTYSTLKVQPAELEDSGVYFCASTPEGLAGGHYNEQFFGPGTRLTVL.

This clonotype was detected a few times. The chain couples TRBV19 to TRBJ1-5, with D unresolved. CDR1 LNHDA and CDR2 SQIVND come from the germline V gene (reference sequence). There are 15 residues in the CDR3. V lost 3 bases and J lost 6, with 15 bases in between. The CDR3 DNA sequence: TGTGCCAGTAGTATTAATCGGAGAGTCAGTCAGCCCCAGCATTTT. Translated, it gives CASSINRRVSQPQHF.

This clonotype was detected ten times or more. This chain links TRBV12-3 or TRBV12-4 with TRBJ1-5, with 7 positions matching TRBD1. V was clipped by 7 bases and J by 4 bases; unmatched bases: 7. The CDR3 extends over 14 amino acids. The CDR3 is CASNRQGKNQPQHF. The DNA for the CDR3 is TGTGCCAGCAACCGACAGGGTAAAAATCAGCCCCAGCATTTT.

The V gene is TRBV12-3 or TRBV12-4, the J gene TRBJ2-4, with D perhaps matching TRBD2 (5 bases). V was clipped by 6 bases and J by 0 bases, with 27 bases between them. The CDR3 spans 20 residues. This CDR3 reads CASSPFSRGLTSLAKNIQYF. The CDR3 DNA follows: TGTGCCAGCAGCCCCTTCTCCCGCGGACTTACCTCACTAGCCAAAAACATTCAGTACTTC.

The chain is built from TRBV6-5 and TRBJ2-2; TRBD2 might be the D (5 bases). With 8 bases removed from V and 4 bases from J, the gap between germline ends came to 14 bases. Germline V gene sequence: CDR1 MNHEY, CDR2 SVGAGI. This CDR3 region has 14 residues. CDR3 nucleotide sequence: TGTGCCAGCTCTCCCCGGGATCCCACCGGGGAGCTGTTTTTT. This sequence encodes CASSPRDPTGELFF.

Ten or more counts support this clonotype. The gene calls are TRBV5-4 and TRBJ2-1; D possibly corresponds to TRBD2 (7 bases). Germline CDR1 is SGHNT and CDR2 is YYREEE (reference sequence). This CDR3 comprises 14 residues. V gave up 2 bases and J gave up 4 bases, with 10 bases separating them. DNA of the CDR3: TGTGCCAGCAGCTTAGGGGGGGGATACAATGAGCAGTTCTTC. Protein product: CASSLGGGYNEQFF.

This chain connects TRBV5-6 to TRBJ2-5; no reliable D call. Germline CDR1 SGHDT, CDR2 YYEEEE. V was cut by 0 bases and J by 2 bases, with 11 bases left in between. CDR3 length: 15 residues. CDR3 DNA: TGTGCCAGCAGCTTGGAAGCCAGGCTACAAGAGACCCAGTACTTC. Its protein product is CASSLEARLQETQYF.